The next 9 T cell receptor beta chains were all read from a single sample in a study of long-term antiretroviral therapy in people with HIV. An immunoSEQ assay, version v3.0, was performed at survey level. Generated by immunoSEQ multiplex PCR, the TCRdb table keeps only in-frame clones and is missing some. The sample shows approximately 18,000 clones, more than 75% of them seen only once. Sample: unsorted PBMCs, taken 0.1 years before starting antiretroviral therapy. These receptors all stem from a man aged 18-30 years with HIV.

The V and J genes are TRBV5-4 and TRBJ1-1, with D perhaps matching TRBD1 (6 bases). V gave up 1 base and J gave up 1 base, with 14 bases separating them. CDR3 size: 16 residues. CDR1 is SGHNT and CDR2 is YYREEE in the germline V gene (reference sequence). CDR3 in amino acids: CASSLRGGGRNTEAFF. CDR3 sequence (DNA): TGTGCCAGCAGCTTGCGGGGGGGCGGCAGGAACACTGAAGCTTTCTTT.

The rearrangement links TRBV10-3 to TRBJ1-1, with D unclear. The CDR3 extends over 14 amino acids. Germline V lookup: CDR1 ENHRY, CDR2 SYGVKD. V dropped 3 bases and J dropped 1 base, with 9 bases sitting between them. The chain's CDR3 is CAISDQERNTEAFF. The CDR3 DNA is TGTGCCATCAGTGATCAGGAGAGGAACACTGAAGCTTTCTTT.

For the CDR3, the DNA is TGTGCCAGTAGTATGATAGCGGGAGGGCTCGGAGATACGCAGTATTTT. As protein: CASSMIAGGLGDTQYF. V usage is TRBV19 and J usage is TRBJ2-3, with TRBD2 matching 11 bases. The CDR3 covers 16 residues. Germline V gives CDR1 LNHDA, CDR2 SQIVND (reference sequence). J was trimmed by 5 bases and V by 3 bases; bases with no gene match: 7.

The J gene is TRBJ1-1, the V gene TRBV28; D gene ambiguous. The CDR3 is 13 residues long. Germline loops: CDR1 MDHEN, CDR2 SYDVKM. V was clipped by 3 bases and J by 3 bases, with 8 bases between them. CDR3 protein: CASSLDRDTEAFF. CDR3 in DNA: TGTGCCAGCAGTTTGGACCGAGACACTGAAGCTTTCTTT.

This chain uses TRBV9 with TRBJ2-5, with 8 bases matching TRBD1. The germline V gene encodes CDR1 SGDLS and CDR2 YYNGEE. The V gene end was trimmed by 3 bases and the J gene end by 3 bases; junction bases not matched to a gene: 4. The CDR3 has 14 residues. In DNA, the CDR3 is TGTGCCAGCAGCGGGCAGGGGGCGGAAGAGACCCAGTACTTC. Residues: CASSGQGAEETQYF.

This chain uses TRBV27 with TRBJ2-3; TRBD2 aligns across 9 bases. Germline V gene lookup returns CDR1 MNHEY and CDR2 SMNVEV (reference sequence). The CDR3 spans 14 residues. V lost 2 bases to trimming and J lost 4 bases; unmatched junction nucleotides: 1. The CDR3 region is CASSLRGRADTQYF. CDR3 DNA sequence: TGTGCCAGCAGTTTACGCGGGAGGGCAGATACGCAGTATTTT.

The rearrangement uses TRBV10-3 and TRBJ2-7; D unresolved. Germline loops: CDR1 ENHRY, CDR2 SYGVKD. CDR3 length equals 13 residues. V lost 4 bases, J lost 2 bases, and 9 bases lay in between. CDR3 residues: CAISGEATYEQYF. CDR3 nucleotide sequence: TGTGCCATCAGTGGGGAAGCGACCTACGAGCAGTACTTC.

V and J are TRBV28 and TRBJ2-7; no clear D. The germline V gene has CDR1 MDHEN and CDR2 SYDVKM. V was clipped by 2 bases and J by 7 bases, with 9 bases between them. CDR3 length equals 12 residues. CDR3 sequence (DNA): TGTGCCAGCAGTTTACCCGGGCGGGAGCAGTACTTC. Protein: CASSLPGREQYF.

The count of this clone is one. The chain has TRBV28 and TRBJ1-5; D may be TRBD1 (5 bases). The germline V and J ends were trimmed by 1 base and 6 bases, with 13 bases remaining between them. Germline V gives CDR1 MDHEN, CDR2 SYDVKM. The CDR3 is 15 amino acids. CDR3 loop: CASSLFPGMGQPQHF. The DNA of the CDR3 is TGTGCCAGCAGTTTATTCCCAGGGATGGGTCAGCCCCAGCATTTT.